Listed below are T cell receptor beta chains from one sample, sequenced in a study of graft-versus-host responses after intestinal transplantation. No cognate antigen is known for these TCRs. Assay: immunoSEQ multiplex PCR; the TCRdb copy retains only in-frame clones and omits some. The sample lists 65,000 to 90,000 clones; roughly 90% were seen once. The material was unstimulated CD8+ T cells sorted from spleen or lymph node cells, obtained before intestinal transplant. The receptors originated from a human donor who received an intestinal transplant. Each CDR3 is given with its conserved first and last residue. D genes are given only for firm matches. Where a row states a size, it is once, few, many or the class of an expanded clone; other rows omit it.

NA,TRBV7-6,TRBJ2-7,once,CASSPYPGSTTQSYEQYF,TGTGCCAGCAGCCCTTATCCCGGCTCTACTACCCAATCCTACGAGCAGTACTTC
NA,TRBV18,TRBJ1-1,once,CASSPQTVLGPTEAFF,TGTGCCAGCTCACCACAGACGGTACTAGGCCCCACTGAAGCTTTCTTT
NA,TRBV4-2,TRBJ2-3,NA,CASSQLGVGSGGTDTQYF,TGTGCCAGCAGCCAGTTGGGAGTGGGGAGCGGAGGCACAGATACGCAGTATTTT
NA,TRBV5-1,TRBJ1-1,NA,CASSFGESAEAFF,TGCGCCAGCAGCTTCGGGGAGTCCGCGGAAGCTTTCTTT
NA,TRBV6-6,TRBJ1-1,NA,CASSYSPGVETEAFF,TGTGCCAGCAGTTACTCGCCCGGGGTGGAAACTGAAGCTTTCTTT
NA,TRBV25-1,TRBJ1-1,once,CASGLNTEAFF,TGTGCCAGCGGGCTGAACACTGAAGCTTTCTTT
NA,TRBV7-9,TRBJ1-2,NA,CASSLEGRGEGNLYGYTF,TGTGCCAGCAGCTTAGAAGGCCGGGGGGAAGGGAACCTTTATGGCTACACCTTC
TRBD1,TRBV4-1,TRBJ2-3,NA,CASSPRQGAITDTQYF,TGCGCCAGCAGCCCTAGACAGGGGGCGATTACAGATACGCAGTATTTT
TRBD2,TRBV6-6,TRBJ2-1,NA,CASGGLAGVNEQFF,TGTGCCAGCGGCGGACTAGCGGGAGTCAATGAGCAGTTCTTC
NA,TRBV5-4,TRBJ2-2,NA,CASSTGGGELFF,TGTGCCAGCAGCACCGGGGGCGGGGAGCTGTTTTTT
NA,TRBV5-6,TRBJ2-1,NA,CASSLAGAYNEQFF,TGTGCCAGCAGCTTGGCGGGGGCCTACAATGAGCAGTTCTTC
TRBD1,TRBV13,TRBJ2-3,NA,CASSFFEGTVGDTQYF,TGTGCCAGCAGCTTTTTTGAGGGGACAGTCGGTGATACGCAGTATTTT
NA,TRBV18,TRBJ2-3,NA,CASSPSETADTQYF,TGTGCCAGCTCACCATCGGAGACAGCAGATACGCAGTATTTT
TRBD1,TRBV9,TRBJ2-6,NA,CASSAGRGFLSGANVLTF,TGTGCCAGCAGCGCAGGCAGGGGGTTCCTCTCTGGGGCCAACGTCCTGACTTTC
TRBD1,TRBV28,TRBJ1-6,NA,CASTTTGSSYNSPLHF,TGTGCCAGCACCACGACAGGGAGCTCCTATAATTCACCCCTCCACTTT
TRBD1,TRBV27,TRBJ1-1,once,CASRLYSGTGPIYMNTEAFF,TGTGCCAGCAGACTCTACTCCGGGACAGGGCCTATTTACATGAACACTGAAGCTTTCTTT
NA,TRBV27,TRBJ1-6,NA,CASSLTGFGSPLHF,TGTGCCAGCAGTTTGACTGGGTTTGGTTCACCCCTCCACTTT
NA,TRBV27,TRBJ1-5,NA,CASSLLAGLNQPQHF,TGTGCCAGCAGTTTATTGGCAGGGCTGAATCAGCCCCAGCATTTT
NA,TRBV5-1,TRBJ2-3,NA,CASSFWGGTDTQYF,TGCGCCAGCAGCTTCTGGGGGGGCACAGATACGCAGTATTTT
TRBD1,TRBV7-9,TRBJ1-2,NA,CASNIGLPGRGNGYTF,TGTGCCAGCAACATTGGGCTGCCGGGCAGGGGGAATGGCTACACCTTC
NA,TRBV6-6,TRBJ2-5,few,CASSYGWRGVFETQYF,TGTGCCAGCAGTTACGGTTGGAGGGGAGTGTTCGAGACCCAGTACTTC
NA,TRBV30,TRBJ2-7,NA,CAWKGQGYEQYF,TGTGCCTGGAAAGGGCAGGGCTACGAGCAGTACTTC
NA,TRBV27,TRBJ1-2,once,CASSRIPQGMGGYTF,TGTGCCAGCAGCCGAATCCCACAGGGAATGGGTGGCTACACCTTC
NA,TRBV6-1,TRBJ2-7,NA,CASTDQGNTYEQYF,TGTGCCAGTACGGATCAGGGGAACACCTACGAGCAGTACTTC
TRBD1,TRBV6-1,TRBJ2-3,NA,CASSEGTGHTDTQYF,TGTGCCAGCAGTGAAGGGACAGGGCACACAGATACGCAGTATTTT
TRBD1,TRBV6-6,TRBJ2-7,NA,CASSYFSGTGVGEQYF,TGTGCCAGCAGTTACTTTTCCGGGACAGGGGTTGGCGAGCAGTACTTC
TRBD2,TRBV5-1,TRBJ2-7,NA,CASSLSLAGPTYEQYF,TGCGCCAGCAGCTTGTCCCTAGCGGGACCGACCTACGAGCAGTACTTC
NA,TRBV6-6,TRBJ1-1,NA,CASSSHVAFF,TGTGCCAGCAGTTCACATGTAGCTTTCTTT
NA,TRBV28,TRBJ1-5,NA,CASRTDSNQPQHF,TGTGCCAGCAGGACAGATAGCAATCAGCCCCAGCATTTT
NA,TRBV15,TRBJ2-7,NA,CATSRDSDSNGQYF,TGTGCCACCAGCAGAGATTCGGACAGCAACGGGCAGTACTTC
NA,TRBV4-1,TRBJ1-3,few,CASSRGLLRRGNTIYF,TGCGCCAGCAGCCGGGGACTCCTACGGCGGGGAAACACCATATATTTT
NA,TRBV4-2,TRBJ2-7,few,CASSQDTYEQYF,TGTGCCAGCAGCCAAGATACCTACGAGCAGTACTTC
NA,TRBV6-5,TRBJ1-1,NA,CASSYRYGNTEAFF,TGTGCCAGCAGTTACCGGTACGGGAACACTGAAGCTTTCTTT
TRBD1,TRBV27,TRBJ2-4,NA,CASSLTGQGPVGAKNIQYF,TGTGCCAGCAGTCTAACGGGACAGGGGCCCGTCGGTGCCAAAAACATTCAGTACTTC
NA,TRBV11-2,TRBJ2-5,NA,CASSLDRGVQETQYF,TGTGCCAGCAGCTTAGACCGGGGAGTCCAAGAGACCCAGTACTTC
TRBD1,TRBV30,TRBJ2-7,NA,CAWTPGTGTYEQYF,TGTGCCTGGACCCCCGGGACAGGAACCTACGAGCAGTACTTC
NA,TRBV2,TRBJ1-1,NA,CASSGGATEAFF,TGTGCCAGCAGCGGGGGGGCGACTGAAGCTTTCTTT
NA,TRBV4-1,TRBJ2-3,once,CASSQSSGHYTDTQYF,TGCGCCAGCAGCCAGTCGAGCGGGCACTACACAGATACGCAGTATTTT
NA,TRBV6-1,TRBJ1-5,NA,CASSEVRLASSNQPQHF,TGTGCCAGCAGTGAAGTCCGACTCGCGTCTAGCAATCAGCCCCAGCATTTT
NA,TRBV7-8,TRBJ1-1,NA,CASSSGGYTEAFF,TGTGCCAGCAGCTCCGGGGGGTACACTGAAGCTTTCTTT
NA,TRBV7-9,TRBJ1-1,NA,CASSQPGTRSEAFF,TGTGCCAGCAGCCAACCCGGGACACGGTCTGAAGCTTTCTTT
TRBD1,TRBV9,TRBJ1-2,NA,CASSLGTGINYGYTF,TGTGCCAGCAGCCTAGGGACAGGAATTAACTATGGCTACACCTTC
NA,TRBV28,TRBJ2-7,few,CASSTPLKRYF,TGTGCCAGCAGCACGCCGCTAAAACGGTACTTC
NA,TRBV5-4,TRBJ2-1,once,CASRDNNEQFF,TGTGCCAGCCGGGACAACAATGAGCAGTTCTTC
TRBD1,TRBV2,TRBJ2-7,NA,CASSWTGVAYEQYF,TGTGCCAGCAGTTGGACAGGAGTCGCCTACGAGCAGTACTTC
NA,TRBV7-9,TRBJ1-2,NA,CASSLEHRDGYTF,TGTGCCAGCAGCTTAGAACACAGGGACGGCTACACCTTC
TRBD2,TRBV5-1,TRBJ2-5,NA,CASSFAAISGGALETQYF,TGCGCCAGCAGCTTTGCCGCTATTAGCGGGGGGGCTTTAGAGACCCAGTACTTC
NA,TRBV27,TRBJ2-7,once,CASRGRDAGSGAYEQYF,TGTGCCAGCAGAGGCCGGGACGCGGGGTCCGGGGCCTACGAGCAGTACTTC
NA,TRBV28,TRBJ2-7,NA,CASSPPTVGGEQYF,TGTGCCAGCAGCCCCCCGACAGTCGGGGGCGAGCAGTACTTC
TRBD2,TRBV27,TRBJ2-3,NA,CASSSTVNSGSRADTQYF,TGTGCCAGCAGTTCGACCGTAAATAGCGGGAGTAGAGCAGATACGCAGTATTTT
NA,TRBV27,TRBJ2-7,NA,CASRVAGDYEQYF,TGTGCCAGCAGGGTAGCCGGGGACTACGAGCAGTACTTC
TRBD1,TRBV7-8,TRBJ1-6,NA,CASSSRDRDGNSPLHF,TGTGCCAGCAGCTCACGAGACAGGGATGGTAATTCACCCCTCCACTTT
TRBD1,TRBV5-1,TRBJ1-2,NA,CASSVGTGGGGGGYTF,TGCGCCAGCAGCGTAGGGACAGGGGGCGGTGGAGGAGGCTACACCTTC
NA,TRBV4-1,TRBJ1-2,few,CASSQRGWWGPLTF,TGCGCCAGCAGCCAACGAGGTTGGTGGGGCCCTCTCACCTTC
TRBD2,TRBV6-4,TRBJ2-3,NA,CASSLAGGTDTQYF,TGTGCCAGCAGTTTAGCGGGGGGCACAGATACGCAGTATTTT
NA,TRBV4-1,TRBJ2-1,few,CASSQGGALYNEQFF,TGCGCCAGCAGCCAAGGCGGCGCTCTCTACAATGAGCAGTTCTTC
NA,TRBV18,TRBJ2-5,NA,CASSPNRETQYF,TGTGCCAGCTCACCAAATCGAGAGACCCAGTACTTC
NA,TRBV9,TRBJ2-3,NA,CASSEGLGPRTDTQYF,TGTGCCAGCAGCGAGGGACTCGGCCCCCGCACAGATACGCAGTATTTT
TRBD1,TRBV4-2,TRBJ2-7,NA,CASSPRDRGPYEQYF,TGTGCCAGCAGCCCCCGGGACAGGGGGCCCTACGAGCAGTACTTC